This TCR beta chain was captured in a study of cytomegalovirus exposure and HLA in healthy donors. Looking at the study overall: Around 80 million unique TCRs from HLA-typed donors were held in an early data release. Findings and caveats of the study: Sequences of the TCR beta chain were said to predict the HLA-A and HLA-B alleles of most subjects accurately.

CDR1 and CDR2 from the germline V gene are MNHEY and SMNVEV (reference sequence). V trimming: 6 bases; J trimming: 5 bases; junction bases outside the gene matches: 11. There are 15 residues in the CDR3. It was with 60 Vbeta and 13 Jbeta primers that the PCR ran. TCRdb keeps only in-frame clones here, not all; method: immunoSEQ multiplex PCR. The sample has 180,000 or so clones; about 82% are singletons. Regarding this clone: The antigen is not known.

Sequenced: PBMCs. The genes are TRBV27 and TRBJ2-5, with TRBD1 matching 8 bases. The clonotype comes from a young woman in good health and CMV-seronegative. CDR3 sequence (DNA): TGTGCCAGCAGCCTCACTCGACAGGGGCCGGAGACCCAGTACTTC. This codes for CASSLTRQGPETQYF.